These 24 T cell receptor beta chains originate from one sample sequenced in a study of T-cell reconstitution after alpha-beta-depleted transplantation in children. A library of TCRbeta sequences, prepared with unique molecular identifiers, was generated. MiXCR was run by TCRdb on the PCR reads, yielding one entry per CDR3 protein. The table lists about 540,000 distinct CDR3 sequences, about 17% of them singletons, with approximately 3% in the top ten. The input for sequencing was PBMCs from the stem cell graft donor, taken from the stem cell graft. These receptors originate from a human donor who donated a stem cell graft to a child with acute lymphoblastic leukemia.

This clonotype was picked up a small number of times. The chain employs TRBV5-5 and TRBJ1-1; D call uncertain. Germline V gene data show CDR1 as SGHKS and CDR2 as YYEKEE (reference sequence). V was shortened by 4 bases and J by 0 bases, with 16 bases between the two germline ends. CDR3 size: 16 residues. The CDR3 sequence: CASSQPEPLMNTEAFF. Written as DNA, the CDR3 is TGTGCCAGCAGCCAACCCGAGCCGCTCATGAACACTGAAGCTTTCTTT.

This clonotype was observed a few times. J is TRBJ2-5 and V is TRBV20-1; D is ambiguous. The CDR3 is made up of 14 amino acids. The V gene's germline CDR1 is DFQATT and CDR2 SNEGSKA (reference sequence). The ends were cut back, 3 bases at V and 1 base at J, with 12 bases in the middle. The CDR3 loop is CSASDPGSQETQYF. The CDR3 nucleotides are TGCAGTGCTAGTGACCCGGGCAGCCAAGAGACCCAGTACTTC.

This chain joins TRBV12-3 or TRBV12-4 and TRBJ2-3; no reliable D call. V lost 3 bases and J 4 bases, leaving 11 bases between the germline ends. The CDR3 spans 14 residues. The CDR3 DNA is TGTGCCAGCAGTTTCGCTTTTGCTCCAGATACGCAGTATTTT. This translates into CASSFAFAPDTQYF.

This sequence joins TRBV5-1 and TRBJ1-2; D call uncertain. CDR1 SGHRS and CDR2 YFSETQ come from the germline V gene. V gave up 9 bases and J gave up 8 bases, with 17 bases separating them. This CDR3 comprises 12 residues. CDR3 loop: CAKTATSGGYTF. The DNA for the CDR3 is TGCGCCAAAACAGCCACCTCGGGGGGCTACACCTTC.

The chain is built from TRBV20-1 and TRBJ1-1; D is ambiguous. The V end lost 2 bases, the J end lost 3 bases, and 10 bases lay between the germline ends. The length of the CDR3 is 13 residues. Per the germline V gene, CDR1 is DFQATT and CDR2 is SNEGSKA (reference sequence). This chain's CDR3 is CSARPDTHTEAFF. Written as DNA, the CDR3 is TGCAGTGCTAGACCCGACACCCACACTGAAGCTTTCTTT.

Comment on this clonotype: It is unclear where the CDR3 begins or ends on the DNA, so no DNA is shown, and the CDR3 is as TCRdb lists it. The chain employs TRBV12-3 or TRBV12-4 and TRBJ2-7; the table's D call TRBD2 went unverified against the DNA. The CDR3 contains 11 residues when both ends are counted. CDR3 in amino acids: CASSFGGGTYF.

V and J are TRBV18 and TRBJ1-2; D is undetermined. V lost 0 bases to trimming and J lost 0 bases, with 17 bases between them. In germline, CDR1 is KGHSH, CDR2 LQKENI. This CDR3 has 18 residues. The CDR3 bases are TGTGCCAGCTCACCACCAGGACGATATGCATCTGCTAACTATGGCTACACCTTC. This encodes CASSPPGRYASANYGYTF.

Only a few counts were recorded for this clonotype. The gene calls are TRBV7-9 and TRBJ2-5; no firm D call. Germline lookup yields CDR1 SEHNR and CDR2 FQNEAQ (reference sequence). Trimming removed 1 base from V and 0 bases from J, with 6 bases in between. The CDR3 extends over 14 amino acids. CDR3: CASSLGVYQETQYF. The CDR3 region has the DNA TGTGCCAGCAGCTTAGGGGTATACCAAGAGACCCAGTACTTC. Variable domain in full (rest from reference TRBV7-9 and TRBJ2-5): DTGVSQNPRHKITKRGQNVTFRCDPISEHNRLYWYRQTLGQGPEFLTYFQNEAQLEKSRLLSDRFSAERPKGSFSTLEIQRTEQGDSAMYLCASSLGVYQETQYFGPGTRLLVL.

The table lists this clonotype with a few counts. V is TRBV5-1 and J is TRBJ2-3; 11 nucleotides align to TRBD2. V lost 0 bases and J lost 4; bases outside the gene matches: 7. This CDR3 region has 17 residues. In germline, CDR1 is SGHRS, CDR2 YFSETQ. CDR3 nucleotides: TGCGCCAGCAGCTTGGAACTAGCGGGAGTTATTCCAGATACGCAGTATTTT. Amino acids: CASSLELAGVIPDTQYF.

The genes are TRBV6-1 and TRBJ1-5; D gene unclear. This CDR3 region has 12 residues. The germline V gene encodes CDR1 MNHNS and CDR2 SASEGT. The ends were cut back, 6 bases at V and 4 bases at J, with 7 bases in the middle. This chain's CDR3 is CASRRRNQPQHF. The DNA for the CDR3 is TGTGCCAGCAGGCGGAGGAATCAGCCCCAGCATTTT.

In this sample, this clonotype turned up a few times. The CDR3 protein is CASSYFPGTSSTDTQYF. The CDR3 bases are TGCGCCAGCAGCTATTTTCCCGGGACATCTAGCACAGATACGCAGTATTTT. The chain links TRBV5-1 to TRBJ2-3; D is possibly TRBD1 (6 bases). With 3 bases removed from V and 0 bases from J, the gap between germline ends came to 17 bases. CDR3 size: 17 residues. Germline CDR1 and CDR2: SGHRS and YFSETQ.

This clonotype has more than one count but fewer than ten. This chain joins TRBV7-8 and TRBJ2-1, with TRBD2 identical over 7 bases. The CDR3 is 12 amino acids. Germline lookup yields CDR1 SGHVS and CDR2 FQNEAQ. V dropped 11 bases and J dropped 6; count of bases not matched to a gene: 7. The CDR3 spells CAAGGRSNEQFF. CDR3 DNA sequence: TGTGCCGCCGGCGGGAGAAGCAATGAGCAGTTCTTC.

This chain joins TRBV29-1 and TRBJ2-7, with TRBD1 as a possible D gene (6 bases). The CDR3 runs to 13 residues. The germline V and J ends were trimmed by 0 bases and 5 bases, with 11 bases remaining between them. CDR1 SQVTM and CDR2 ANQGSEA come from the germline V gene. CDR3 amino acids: CSVEEGRGDEQYF. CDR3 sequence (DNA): TGCAGCGTTGAAGAAGGCAGGGGCGACGAGCAGTACTTC.

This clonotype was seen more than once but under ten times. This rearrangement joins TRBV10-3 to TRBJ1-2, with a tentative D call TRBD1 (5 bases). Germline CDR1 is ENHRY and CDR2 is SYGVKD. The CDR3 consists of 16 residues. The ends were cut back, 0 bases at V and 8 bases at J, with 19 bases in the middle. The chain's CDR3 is CAISESSLWGAGGYTF. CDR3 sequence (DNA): TGTGCCATCAGTGAGTCGAGCTTGTGGGGCGCGGGGGGCTACACCTTC.

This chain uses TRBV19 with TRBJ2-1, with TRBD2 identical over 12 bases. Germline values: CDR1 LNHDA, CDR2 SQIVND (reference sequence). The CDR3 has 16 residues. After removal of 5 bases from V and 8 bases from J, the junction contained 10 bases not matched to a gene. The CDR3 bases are TGTGCCAGTAGTCGGGGGCTAGCGGGAGGGCCCTATGAGCAGTTCTTC. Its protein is CASSRGLAGGPYEQFF.

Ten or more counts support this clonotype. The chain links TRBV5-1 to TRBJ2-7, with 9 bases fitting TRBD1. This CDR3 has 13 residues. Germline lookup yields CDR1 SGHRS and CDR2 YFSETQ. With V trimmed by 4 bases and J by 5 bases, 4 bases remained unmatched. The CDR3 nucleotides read TGCGCCAGCAGCCTGACAGGGGGAAACGAGCAGTACTTC. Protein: CASSLTGGNEQYF.

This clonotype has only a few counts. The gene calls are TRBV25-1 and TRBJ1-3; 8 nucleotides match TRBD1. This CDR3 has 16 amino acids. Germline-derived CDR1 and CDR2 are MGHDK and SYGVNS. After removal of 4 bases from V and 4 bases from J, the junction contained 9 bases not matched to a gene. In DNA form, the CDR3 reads TGTGCCAGCAGTGCTCCCGGACAGGGAAGAGGAAACACCATATATTTT. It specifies CASSAPGQGRGNTIYF.

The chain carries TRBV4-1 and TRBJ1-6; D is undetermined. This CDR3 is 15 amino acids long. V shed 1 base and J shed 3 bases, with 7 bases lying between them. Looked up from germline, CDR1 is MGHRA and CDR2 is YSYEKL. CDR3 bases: TGCGCCAGCAGCCAAGGCCCCAACTATAATTCACCCCTCCACTTT. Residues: CASSQGPNYNSPLHF.

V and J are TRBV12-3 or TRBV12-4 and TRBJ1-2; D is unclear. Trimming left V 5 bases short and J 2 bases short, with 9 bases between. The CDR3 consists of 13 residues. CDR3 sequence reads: CASSIGLNYGYTF. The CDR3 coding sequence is TGTGCCAGCAGTATCGGGCTGAACTATGGCTACACCTTC.

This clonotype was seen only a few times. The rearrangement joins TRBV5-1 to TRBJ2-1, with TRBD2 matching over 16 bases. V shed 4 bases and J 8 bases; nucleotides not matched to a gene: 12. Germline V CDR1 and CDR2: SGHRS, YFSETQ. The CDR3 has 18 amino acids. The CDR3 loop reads CASSPGLAGGPPFDEQFF. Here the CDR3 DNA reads TGCGCCAGCAGCCCGGGACTAGCGGGAGGGCCACCATTCGATGAGCAGTTCTTC.

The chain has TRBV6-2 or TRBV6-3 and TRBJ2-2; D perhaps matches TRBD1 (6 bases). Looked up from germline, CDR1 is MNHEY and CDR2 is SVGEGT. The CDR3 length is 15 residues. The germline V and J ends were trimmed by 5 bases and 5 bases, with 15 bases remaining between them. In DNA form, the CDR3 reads TGTGCCAGCAGTCCTTCCTACAGGGTTACCGGGGAGCTGTTTTTT. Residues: CASSPSYRVTGELFF.

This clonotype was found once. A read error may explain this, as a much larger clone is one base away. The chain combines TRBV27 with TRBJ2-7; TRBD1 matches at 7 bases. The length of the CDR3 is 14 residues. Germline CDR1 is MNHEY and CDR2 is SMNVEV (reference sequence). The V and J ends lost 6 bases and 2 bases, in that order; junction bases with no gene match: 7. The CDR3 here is CASSRGDRAYEQYF. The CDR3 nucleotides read TGTGCCAGCAGCCGGGGCGACAGGGCCTACGAGCAGTACTTC.

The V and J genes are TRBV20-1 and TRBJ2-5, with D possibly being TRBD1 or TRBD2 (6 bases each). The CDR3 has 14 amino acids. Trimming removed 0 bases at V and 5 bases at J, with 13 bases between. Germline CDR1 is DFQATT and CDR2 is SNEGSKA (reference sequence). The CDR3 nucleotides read TGCAGTGCTAGAGACCGGGGGCTGTATGAGACCCAGTACTTC. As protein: CSARDRGLYETQYF.

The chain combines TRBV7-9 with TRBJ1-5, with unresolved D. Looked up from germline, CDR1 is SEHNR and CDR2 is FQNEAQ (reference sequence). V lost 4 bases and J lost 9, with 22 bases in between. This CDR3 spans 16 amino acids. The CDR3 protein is CASSSGSRGFVWPQHF. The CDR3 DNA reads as TGTGCCAGCAGCTCCGGATCCCGTGGGTTCGTTTGGCCCCAGCATTTT.